The subject of this entry is one T cell receptor beta chain. This clonotype was seen at least ten times. What antigen it recognizes has not been identified. No qualities accompany the bases; no much larger clone lies one base away. These reads were obtained on an Illumina HiSeq 1500. In TCRdb, the public reads were trimmed at Q25 with fastp and aligned with MiXCR, with productive beta chains retained. Here each entry gathers all rows of one CDR3 protein and keeps the most common genes and DNA. This sample comprises approximately 500,000 distinct CDR3 sequences, 11% of them detected only once. The leading ten clones occupy roughly a tenth of the sample. This entry comes from a study of T cell repertoires in cytomegalovirus infection (dated by TCRdb to the late 2010s). For the wider study: Donor HLA type was relevant to the analysis, because carriage of CMV infection together with the matching HLA type was indicated by public TCR beta signatures.

The paper's findings and limits, for the study overall: In both this cohort and an independent roughly 400-donor cohort, the cumulative frequency of public TCR beta family members distinguished carriers of CMV infection plus the relevant HLA type. In the ex vivo response, HLA-C-restricted CMV-specific TCR beta clonotypes were dominant, and in two of eight donors the single most frequent clonotype came from this HLA-C-restricted group.

From the germline V gene, CDR1 is KGHSH and CDR2 is LQKENI. The cysteine opens and the phenylalanine closes a CDR3 of 15 amino acids. Only CDR3 DNA is held: 45 bases, read in frame from base 1. V loses 5 bases at its end and J loses 6 bases; junction bases beyond the gene matches: 10. The sequence was obtained from a human donor in good health (CMV status not recorded). Some clones in this sample may be carry-over from other donors' samples. The V and J genes are TRBV18 and TRBJ1-5; TRBD1 matches 7 bases in the middle. The sample comprised PBMCs. The CDR3 reads as follows: CASSVEGGGGQPQHF. The sequenced DNA: TGTGCCAGCTCAGTGGAAGGAGGGGGCGGTCAGCCCCAGCATTTT.